This T cell receptor beta chain was sequenced for a study of blood T cell repertoires in COVID-19. Study details: COVID-19 samples collected from the United States, Italy and Spain covered acute and convalescent phases.

Participants spanned ages about 18 to 89 years and resided in over 20 US areas. Participants were placed into cohorts based on the clinical history they reported. Each recovered donor of Cohort 3 presented with two negative PCRs, clearance, or symptom resolution. The CDR3 loop spans 14 amino acids. Germline lookup yields CDR1 LGHDT and CDR2 YNNKEL (reference sequence). V lost 1 base and J 5 bases, leaving 11 bases between the germline ends. Clones were sequenced by immunoSEQ multiplex PCR, and TCRdb holds only the in-frame ones, with some missing. The repertoire holds about 320,000 clones, 87% seen once, with approximately 6% in the top ten.

V and J are TRBV3-1 (or the pseudogene TRBV3-2) and TRBJ1-1; D is possibly TRBD1 (6 bases). The receptor comes from a woman in her twenties or thirties who had recovered from COVID-19. Specimen: PBMCs or T cells enriched from blood (not recorded which). CDR3 loop: CASSQGGGGTEAFF. CDR3 nucleotide sequence: TGTGCCAGCAGCCAAGGCGGGGGCGGGACTGAAGCTTTCTTT.